A single T cell receptor beta chain is shown here with its context. Its antigen is not known. This specimen comes from a study of shared clonotypes between healthy human individuals. Clones were sequenced by immunoSEQ multiplex PCR, and TCRdb holds only the in-frame ones, with some missing. The sample yields some 1,400,000 clones, about 96% seen once. V lost 4 bases and J 1 base, leaving 17 bases between the germline ends. Germline V gives CDR1 SGHRS, CDR2 YFSETQ. The CDR3 runs 17 residues. General observations from the study: Relative to clonotypes present in all four donors, those not shared had lower generation probabilities. Despite large depth, sorted-subset datasets appeared incompletely sequenced.

This clonotype originated in a man aged 25 to 40 in good health. Source material: naive CD4+ T cells sorted from blood. Subset noted: CD45RA+ positively selected. The chain is built from TRBV5-1 and TRBJ2-2; D assignment may be TRBD1 or TRBD2 (5 bases each). CDR3 nucleotide sequence: TGCGCCAGCAGCCAGGGTTTACGGGGTCGGAACACCGGGGAGCTGTTTTTT. Its translation: CASSQGLRGRNTGELFF.